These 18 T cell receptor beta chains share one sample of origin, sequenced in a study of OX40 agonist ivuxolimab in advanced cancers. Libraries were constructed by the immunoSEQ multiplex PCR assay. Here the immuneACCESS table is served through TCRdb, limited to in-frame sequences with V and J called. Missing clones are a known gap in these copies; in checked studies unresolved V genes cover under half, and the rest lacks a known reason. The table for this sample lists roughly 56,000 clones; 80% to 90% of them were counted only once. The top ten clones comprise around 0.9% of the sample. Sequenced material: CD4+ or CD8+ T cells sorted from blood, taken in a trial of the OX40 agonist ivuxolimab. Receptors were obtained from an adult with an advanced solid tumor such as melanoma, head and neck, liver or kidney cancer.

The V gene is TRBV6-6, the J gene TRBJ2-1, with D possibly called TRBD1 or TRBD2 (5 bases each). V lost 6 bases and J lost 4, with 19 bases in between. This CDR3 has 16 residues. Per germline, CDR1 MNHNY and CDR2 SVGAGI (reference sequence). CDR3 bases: TGTGCCAGCAGGCCCGGGGCGGCTGACAAATACAATGAGCAGTTCTTC. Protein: CASRPGAADKYNEQFF.

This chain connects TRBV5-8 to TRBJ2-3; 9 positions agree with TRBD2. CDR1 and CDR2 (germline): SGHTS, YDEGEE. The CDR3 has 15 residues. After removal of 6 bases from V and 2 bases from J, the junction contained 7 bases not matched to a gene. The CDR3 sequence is CASTRAGGFTDTQYF. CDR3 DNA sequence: TGTGCCAGCACAAGGGCGGGAGGGTTCACAGATACGCAGTATTTT.

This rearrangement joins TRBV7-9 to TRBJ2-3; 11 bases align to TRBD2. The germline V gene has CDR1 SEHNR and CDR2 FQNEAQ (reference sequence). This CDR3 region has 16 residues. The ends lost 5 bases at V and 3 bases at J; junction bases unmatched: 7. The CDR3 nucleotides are TGTGCCAGCAGCGCCAGTAGCGGGGGGGCGACAGATACGCAGTATTTT. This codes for CASSASSGGATDTQYF.

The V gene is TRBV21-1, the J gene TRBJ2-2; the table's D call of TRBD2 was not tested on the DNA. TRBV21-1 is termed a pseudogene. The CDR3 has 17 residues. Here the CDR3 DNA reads TGTGCCAGCAGCAAGACTAGCGGGGAATCCGACACCGGGGAGCTGTTTTTT. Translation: CASSKTSGESDTGELFF.

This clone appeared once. In DNA, the CDR3 is TGTGCCAGCAGTTTCGGGATGAAGGGTGAAAAACTGTTTTTT. Its translation is CASSFGMKGEKLFF. The J gene is TRBJ1-4, the V gene TRBV6-5, with D uncertain. CDR3 length: 14 residues. From germline, CDR1 is MNHEY and CDR2 SVGAGI. Trimming removed 4 bases from V and 7 bases from J, with 13 bases in between.

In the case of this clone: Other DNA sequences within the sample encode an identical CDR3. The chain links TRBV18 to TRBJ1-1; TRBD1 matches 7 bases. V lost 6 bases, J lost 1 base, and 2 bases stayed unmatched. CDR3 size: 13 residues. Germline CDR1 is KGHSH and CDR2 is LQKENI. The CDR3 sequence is CASSRDRNTEAFF. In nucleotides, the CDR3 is TGTGCCAGCTCCCGGGACAGGAACACTGAAGCTTTCTTT.

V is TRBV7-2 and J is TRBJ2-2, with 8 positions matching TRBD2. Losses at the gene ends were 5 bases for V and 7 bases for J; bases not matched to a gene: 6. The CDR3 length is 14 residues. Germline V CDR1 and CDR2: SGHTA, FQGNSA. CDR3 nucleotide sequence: TGTGCCAGCAGCCTCAGCGGGAGATACGGGGAGCTGTTTTTT. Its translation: CASSLSGRYGELFF.

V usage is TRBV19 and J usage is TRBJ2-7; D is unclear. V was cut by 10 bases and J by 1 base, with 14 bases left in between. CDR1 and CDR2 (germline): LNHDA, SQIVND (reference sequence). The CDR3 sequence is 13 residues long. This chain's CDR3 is CATSTLRSYEQYF. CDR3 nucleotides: TGTGCCACCTCGACGTTAAGGTCCTACGAGCAGTACTTC.

CDR3 nucleotide sequence: TGTGCCAGCAGCGCTAGCGGGGGTTCTTTGGGGGCTTTCTTT. It encodes CASSASGGSLGAFF. The chain uses TRBV2 and TRBJ1-1, with TRBD1 as a possible D gene (5 bases). V gave up 6 bases and J gave up 11 bases, with 22 bases separating them. This CDR3 spans 14 amino acids. CDR1 is SNHLY, CDR2 FYNNEI, per germline.

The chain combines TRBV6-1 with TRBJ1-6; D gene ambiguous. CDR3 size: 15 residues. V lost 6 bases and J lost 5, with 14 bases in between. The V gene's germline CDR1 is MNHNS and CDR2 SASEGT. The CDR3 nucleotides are TGTGCCAGCAGCCCCCGGACCCTTAATAATTCACCCCTCCACTTT. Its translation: CASSPRTLNNSPLHF.

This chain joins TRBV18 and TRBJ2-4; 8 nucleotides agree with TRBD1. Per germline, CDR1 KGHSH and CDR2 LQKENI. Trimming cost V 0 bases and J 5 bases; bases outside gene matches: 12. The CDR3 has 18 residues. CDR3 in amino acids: CASSPPNSRGRLENIQYF. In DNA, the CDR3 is TGTGCCAGCTCACCACCCAATTCCAGGGGGCGCTTGGAAAACATTCAGTACTTC.

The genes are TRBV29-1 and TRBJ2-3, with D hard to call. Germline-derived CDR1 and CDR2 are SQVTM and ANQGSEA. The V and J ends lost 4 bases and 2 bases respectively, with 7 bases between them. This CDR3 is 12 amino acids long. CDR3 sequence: CSVVVATDTQYF. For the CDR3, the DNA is TGCAGCGTTGTGGTAGCCACAGATACGCAGTATTTT.

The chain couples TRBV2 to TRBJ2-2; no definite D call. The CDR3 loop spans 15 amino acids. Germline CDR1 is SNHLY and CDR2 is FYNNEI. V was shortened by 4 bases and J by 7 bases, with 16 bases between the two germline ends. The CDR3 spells CASSVDSRVGGELFF. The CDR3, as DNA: TGTGCCAGCAGTGTAGACTCCCGCGTCGGCGGGGAGCTGTTTTTT. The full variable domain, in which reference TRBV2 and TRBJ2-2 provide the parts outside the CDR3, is EPEVTQTPSHQVTQMGQEVILRCVPISNHLYFYWYRQILGQKVEFLVSFYNNEISEKSEIFDDQFSVERPDGSNFTLKIRSTKLEDSAMYFCASSVDSRVGGELFFGEGSRLTVL.

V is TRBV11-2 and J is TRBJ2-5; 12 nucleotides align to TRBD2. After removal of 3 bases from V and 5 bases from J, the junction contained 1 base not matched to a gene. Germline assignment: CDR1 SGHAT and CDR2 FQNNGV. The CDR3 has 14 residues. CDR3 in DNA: TGTGCCAGCAGCTTGACTAGCGGGAGCGAGACCCAGTACTTC. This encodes CASSLTSGSETQYF.

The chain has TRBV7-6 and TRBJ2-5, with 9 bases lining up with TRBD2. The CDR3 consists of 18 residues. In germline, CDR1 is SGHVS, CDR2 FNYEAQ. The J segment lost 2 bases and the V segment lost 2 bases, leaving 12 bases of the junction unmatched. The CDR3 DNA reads TGTGCCAGCAGCTTACGAAGGAGAGGGGCGGGAGGGCAAGAGACCCAGTACTTC. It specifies CASSLRRRGAGGQETQYF.

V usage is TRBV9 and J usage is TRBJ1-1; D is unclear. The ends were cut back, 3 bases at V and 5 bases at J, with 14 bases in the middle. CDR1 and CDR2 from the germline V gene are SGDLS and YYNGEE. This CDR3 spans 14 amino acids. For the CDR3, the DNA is TGTGCCAGCAGCGCCATTGGGAGTAGGACTGAAGCTTTCTTT. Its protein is CASSAIGSRTEAFF.

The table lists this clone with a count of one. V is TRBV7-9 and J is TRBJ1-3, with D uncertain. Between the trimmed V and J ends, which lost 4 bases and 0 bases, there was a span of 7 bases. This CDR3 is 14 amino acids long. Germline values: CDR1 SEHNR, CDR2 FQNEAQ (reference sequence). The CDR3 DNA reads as TGTGCCAGCAGCTGGGAGAGCTCTGGAAACACCATATATTTT. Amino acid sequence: CASSWESSGNTIYF.

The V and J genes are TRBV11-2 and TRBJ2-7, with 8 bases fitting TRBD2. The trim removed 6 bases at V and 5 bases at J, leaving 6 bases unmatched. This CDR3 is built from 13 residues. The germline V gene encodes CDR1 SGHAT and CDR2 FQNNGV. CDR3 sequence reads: CASRRGLAHEQYF. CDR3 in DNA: TGTGCCAGCAGGAGAGGACTAGCCCACGAGCAGTACTTC.